This paragraph covers one TCR beta chain sequence. This sample was taken from a study of T cell changes during pregnancy in multiple sclerosis. Method: immunoSEQ multiplex PCR; TCRdb's copy keeps in-frame clones and lacks some. Among 100,000 or so clones listed, approximately 95% were seen once. Trimming removed 1 base from V and 1 base from J, with 7 bases in between. The CDR3 spans 14 residues. The germline gives CDR1 MNHEY, CDR2 SMNVEV (reference sequence). The sequenced sample was peripheral blood, obtained after pregnancy. This receptor was obtained from a female donor in good health, enrolled as a control in a pregnancy study. This chain joins TRBV27 and TRBJ1-1; D possibly corresponds to TRBD1 (6 bases). CDR3 protein: CASSLLGQNTEAFF. Written as DNA, the CDR3 is TGTGCCAGCAGTTTATTGGGACAGAACACTGAAGCTTTCTTT.